This T cell receptor beta chain was obtained from a study of long-term antiretroviral therapy in people with HIV. V was clipped by 4 bases and J by 8 bases, with 15 bases between them. CDR3 length: 14 residues. Germline V gives CDR1 SGHAT, CDR2 FQNNGV. The authors ran the immunoSEQ assay, v3.0, at survey level. Sequencing aimed to cover about 35,000-55,000 T-cell genomes per sample. The table came from immunoSEQ multiplex PCR; TCRdb's copy has only in-frame clones and leaves some out. The sample holds about 22,000 clones; 86% are singletons and the top ten take less than 5%. Sequenced here: unsorted PBMCs, sampled 1.3 years after starting antiretroviral therapy. This clonotype was obtained from a man in his fifties or sixties with HIV. V and J are TRBV11-2 and TRBJ2-1; TRBD2 might be the D (6 bases). The CDR3 protein is CASSSRKGGDEQFF. CDR3 in DNA: TGTGCCAGCAGCTCCCGAAAAGGAGGGGATGAGCAGTTCTTC.